This TCR beta chain derives from a study of T cells after yellow fever vaccination. This clonotype was seen ten or more times. A single record per CDR3 protein comes from TCRdb applying MiXCR to the 5' RACE reads. The sample lists about 320,000 distinct CDR3 sequences, around 4.3% occurring once. The junction had 9 bases not matched to a gene; V was cut back by 5 bases and J by 15 bases. The V gene's germline CDR1 is SEHNR and CDR2 FQNEAQ (reference sequence). The CDR3 covers 13 residues. The TCR originated in a man aged 18 to 30 who received the YFV17D yellow fever vaccine. The chain carries TRBV7-9 and TRBJ2-1; 11 positions agree with TRBD1. This material consisted of PBMCs, taken 15 days after the yellow fever booster vaccination. CDR3 bases: TGTGCCAGCAGCCTCAACCTTGGACAGGGGGCGTTCTTC. This codes for CASSLNLGQGAFF.